This T cell receptor beta chain is from a study of T cell responses to AZD1222 COVID-19 vaccine. A single count supports this clone. As yet, its antigen is unknown. Overall study findings and caveats: Repertoires were collected only later (after the peak T cell response had occurred). Donors were chiefly white British, with a greater number of females, and clonal diversity was perhaps underestimated.

Measured with immunoSEQ multiplex PCR; TCRdb has only the in-frame clones, and not every one. The sample consists of some 140,000 clones, 70% to 90% of them appearing once. V was clipped by 4 bases and J by 15 bases; unmatched bases: 13. The CDR3 spans 15 residues. Germline CDR1 reads SGHRS; CDR2 reads YFSETQ. The clonotype comes from an adult in good health. This chain joins TRBV5-1 and TRBJ2-4, with TRBD2 matching over 13 bases. Specimen: peripheral blood, collected on day 0 of AZD1222 vaccination. The CDR3 DNA follows: TGCGCCAGCAGCCTGAGCGGGACTAGCGGGACCCCGAGGTACTTC. This codes for CASSLSGTSGTPRYF.